One and the same sample provided the 16 T cell receptor beta chains below, sequenced in a study of cytomegalovirus exposure and HLA in healthy donors. Primers included in the PCR were 60 Vbeta and 13 Jbeta primers. The table came from immunoSEQ multiplex PCR; TCRdb's copy has only in-frame clones and leaves some out. Found here are just over 150,000 clones, 84% of them singletons; the top ten hold 1.5% to 2.5%. The material sequenced was PBMCs. The receptors were sampled from a young man in good health and CMV-seronegative.

Of note for this clone: Other DNA sequences in the sample encode the same CDR3. The CDR3 region is CASSQPGLAWEQYF. The CDR3 coding sequence is TGTGCCAGCAGTCAGCCGGGACTAGCGTGGGAGCAGTACTTC. The rearrangement joins TRBV28 to TRBJ2-7, with TRBD2 matching over 10 bases. The germline V gene encodes CDR1 MDHEN and CDR2 SYDVKM. With V trimmed by 5 bases and J by 7 bases, 8 bases remained unmatched. The CDR3 runs 14 residues.

The chain carries TRBV28 and TRBJ2-5; D is ambiguous. The last part of the DNA fits TRBJ2-7 better; the J call may be wrong. Germline V lookup: CDR1 MDHEN, CDR2 SYDVKM. The length of the CDR3 is 13 residues. The CDR3 region is CASSLGQEREQYF. For the CDR3, the DNA is TGTGCCAGCAGTTTAGGGCAGGAACGCGAGCAGTACTTC.

This clone was seen only a few times. The V call is TRBV19, the J call TRBJ2-6; D ambiguous. Germline CDR1 reads LNHDA; CDR2 reads SQIVND (reference sequence). The CDR3 has 16 amino acids. Deletions cut 7 bases from V and 0 bases from J, with 13 bases between. The CDR3, as DNA: TGTGCCAGTAAAACAGAACACCTCTCTGGGGCCAACGTCCTGACTTTC. This gives the protein CASKTEHLSGANVLTF.

This sequence joins TRBV5-4 and TRBJ1-2, with TRBD1 matching over 10 bases. Trimming at V came to 4 bases and at J to 7 bases, leaving 10 bases not matched to a gene. Germline values: CDR1 SGHNT, CDR2 YYREEE (reference sequence). The CDR3 is made up of 15 amino acids. This CDR3 is CASSVPGQGTGGYTF. As DNA, the CDR3 is TGTGCCAGCAGCGTTCCGGGACAGGGGACCGGTGGCTACACCTTC. The entire variable domain, with the rest obtained from reference TRBV5-4 and TRBJ1-2, is as follows: ETGVTQSPTHLIKTRGQQVTLRCSSQSGHNTVSWYQQALGQGPQFIFQYYREEENGRGNFPPRFSGLQFPNYSSELNVNALELDDSALYLCASSVPGQGTGGYTFGSGTRLTVV.

This clone was observed a few times. The chain couples TRBV28 to TRBJ1-4; D is unclear. The CDR3 contains 15 residues. Looked up from germline, CDR1 is MDHEN and CDR2 is SYDVKM. V was trimmed by 5 bases and J by 4 bases, leaving 14 bases between them. CDR3 DNA: TGTGCCAGCAGTCCCCGTAGTCTCTTTAATGAAAAACTGTTTTTT. Encoded protein: CASSPRSLFNEKLFF.

J is TRBJ2-2 and V is TRBV7-8; D perhaps matches TRBD2 (6 bases). There are 16 residues in the CDR3. V was shortened by 4 bases and J by 3 bases, with 15 bases between the two germline ends. Germline values: CDR1 SGHVS, CDR2 FQNEAQ. This chain's CDR3 is CASSWAGGAYTGELFF. In DNA, the CDR3 is TGTGCCAGCAGCTGGGCTGGAGGGGCGTACACCGGGGAGCTGTTTTTT.

This sequence joins TRBV5-5 and TRBJ1-1; D may be TRBD1 (6 bases). The CDR3 contains 14 residues. The germline V gene has CDR1 SGHKS and CDR2 YYEKEE (reference sequence). V was cut by 4 bases and J by 1 base, with 11 bases left in between. CDR3 coding DNA: TGTGCCAGCAGCCCCCGAGGGGGGAACACTGAAGCTTTCTTT. It translates to CASSPRGGNTEAFF.

The rearrangement uses TRBV5-1 and TRBJ2-5, with D possibly matching TRBD2 (6 bases). This CDR3 spans 16 amino acids. Germline CDR1 SGHRS, CDR2 YFSETQ. V lost 4 bases and J 1 base, leaving 17 bases between the germline ends. The CDR3 is CASSPKAPGLQETQYF. The CDR3 DNA is TGCGCCAGCAGCCCCAAGGCCCCGGGACTCCAAGAGACCCAGTACTTC.

This chain uses TRBV7-8 with TRBJ2-3, with D perhaps matching TRBD2 (5 bases). The CDR3 runs to 17 residues. With 6 bases removed from V and 1 base from J, the gap between germline ends came to 20 bases. CDR1 is SGHVS and CDR2 is FQNEAQ in the germline V gene. The CDR3 nucleotides read TGTGCCAGCAGTTCCCAAGGGAAAGCGGCCCGCACAGATACGCAGTATTTT. Translation: CASSSQGKAARTDTQYF. The variable domain in full, completed from reference TRBV7-8 and TRBJ2-3, reads GAGVSQSPRYKVAKRGQDVALRCDPISGHVSLFWYQQALGQGPEFLTYFQNEAQLDKSGLPSDRFFAERPEGSVSTLKIQRTQQEDSAVYLCASSSQGKAARTDTQYFGPGTRLTVL.

This chain connects TRBV19 to TRBJ1-4, with D maybe TRBD1 (6 bases). Trimming cost V 4 bases and J 4 bases, with 10 bases left between them. Germline V CDR1 and CDR2: LNHDA, SQIVND (reference sequence). CDR3 size: 14 residues. The CDR3 DNA reads as TGTGCCAGTAGTAGGACAGATAATAATGAAAAACTGTTTTTT. Translated: CASSRTDNNEKLFF.

This clone was counted a single time. This rearrangement joins TRBV5-6 to TRBJ1-2; the D is unclear. Between the trimmed V and J ends, which lost 2 bases and 4 bases, there was a span of 9 bases. Germline V gene lookup returns CDR1 SGHDT and CDR2 YYEEEE. The CDR3 has 13 residues. The CDR3 sequence is CASSFGRIYGYTF. The CDR3 DNA is TGTGCCAGCAGCTTCGGCAGGATCTATGGCTACACCTTC. The entire variable domain, with the rest obtained from reference TRBV5-6 and TRBJ1-2, is as follows: DAGVTQSPTHLIKTRGQQVTLRCSPKSGHDTVSWYQQALGQGPQFIFQYYEEEERQRGNFPDRFSGHQFPNYSSELNVNALLLGDSALYLCASSFGRIYGYTFGSGTRLTVV.

This clone has a single count. The chain employs TRBV25-1 and TRBJ1-4, with unresolved D. The germline V gene encodes CDR1 MGHDK and CDR2 SYGVNS. V lost 2 bases to trimming and J lost 9 bases, with 7 bases between them. The CDR3 runs to 12 residues. The DNA for the CDR3 is TGTGCCAGCAGTGAAGGAGTTCAAAAACTGTTTTTT. Translated: CASSEGVQKLFF.

The chain links TRBV5-4 to TRBJ1-2; D is unresolved. The V end was cut by 1 base, the J end by 2 bases, with 12 bases between. CDR3 length: 15 residues. CDR1 SGHNT and CDR2 YYREEE come from the germline V gene (reference sequence). This chain's CDR3 is CASSLLGGENYGYTF. The CDR3 bases are TGTGCCAGCAGCTTGTTAGGCGGTGAGAACTATGGCTACACCTTC.

This clone was seen only a few times. This chain connects TRBV2 to TRBJ1-6; D remains ambiguous. The germline gives CDR1 SNHLY, CDR2 FYNNEI. The CDR3 covers 12 residues. Trimming left V 7 bases short and J 13 bases short, with 14 bases between. This CDR3 reads CASKAFREPLHF. The CDR3 region has the DNA TGTGCCAGCAAGGCGTTTCGGGAGCCCCTCCACTTT.

The rearrangement joins TRBV14 to TRBJ2-7, with D perhaps matching TRBD1 (7 bases). The CDR3 covers 14 residues. The germline V gene has CDR1 SGHDN and CDR2 FVKESK. V gave up 1 base and J gave up 6 bases, with 13 bases separating them. The CDR3 nucleotides read TGTGCCAGCAGCCAAGGCAGGGGGGCCCTCGAGCAGTACTTC. Protein sequence: CASSQGRGALEQYF.

This chain connects TRBV28 to TRBJ2-1; 11 bases are shared with TRBD2. The germline V gene encodes CDR1 MDHEN and CDR2 SYDVKM. Losses at the gene ends were 4 bases for V and 0 bases for J; bases not matched to a gene: 8. This CDR3 has 18 residues. CDR3 bases: TGTGCCAGCAGTTCCGAAACTAGCGGGAGAAGCTCCTACAATGAGCAGTTCTTC. It is translated as CASSSETSGRSSYNEQFF.